One and the same sample provided the 27 T cell receptor beta chains below, sequenced in a study of blood T cell repertoires in COVID-19. Libraries were prepared by immunoSEQ multiplex PCR; TCRdb keeps only in-frame clonotypes and omits some of them. The top ten hold almost 9.5% of the sample, which has 250,000 to 350,000 clones, roughly 86% seen once. Sequenced sample: peripheral blood. These receptors came from a man between 18 and 29 years old with active or convalescent COVID-19.

Only one count was recorded for this clone. This sequence joins TRBV4-1 and TRBJ2-7, with 9 bases lining up with TRBD1. Germline lookup yields CDR1 MGHRA and CDR2 YSYEKL. With V trimmed by 4 bases and J by 0 bases, 13 bases remained unmatched. The CDR3 spans 18 residues. CDR3 amino acids: CASSPEDPTGGGSYEQYF. CDR3 bases: TGCGCCAGCAGCCCCGAAGACCCTACAGGGGGCGGCTCCTACGAGCAGTACTTC.

The chain couples TRBV10-1 to TRBJ2-5; 8 nucleotides line up with TRBD1. V lost 0 bases and J lost 5; bases outside the gene matches: 5. The CDR3 spans 15 residues. Germline-derived CDR1 and CDR2 are WNHNN and SYGVQD (reference sequence). The chain's CDR3 is CASSESQGAQETQYF. The CDR3 bases are TGCGCCAGCAGTGAGTCCCAGGGGGCCCAGGAGACCCAGTACTTC.

The chain recombines TRBV12-3 or TRBV12-4 with TRBJ2-3; D is undetermined. V lost 5 bases, J lost 3 bases, and 6 bases lay in between. The CDR3 runs 12 residues. CDR3 coding DNA: TGTGCCAGCAGTCCCCAAACAGATACGCAGTATTTT. It specifies CASSPQTDTQYF.

This CDR3 is CASSIEQGTEAFF. CDR3 DNA: TGTGCCAGTAGTATAGAACAGGGGACTGAAGCTTTCTTT. This chain links TRBV19 with TRBJ1-1; 7 nucleotides match TRBD1. The CDR3 length is 13 residues. The V gene's germline CDR1 is LNHDA and CDR2 SQIVND (reference sequence). V was pared by 0 bases and J by 5 bases, with 0 bases of the junction left unmatched.

The J gene is TRBJ1-2, the V gene TRBV6-5, with a possible D match to TRBD1 (5 bases). The CDR3 has 14 residues. Between the trimmed V and J ends, which lost 7 bases and 4 bases, there was a span of 16 bases. CDR1 MNHEY and CDR2 SVGAGI come from the germline V gene. In DNA, the CDR3 is TGTGCCAGCACTGTTGGAGGGGTCTTCTATGGCTACACCTTC. Protein: CASTVGGVFYGYTF.

The gene calls are TRBV6-5 and TRBJ2-3; D might be TRBD1 (5 bases). The CDR3 runs 14 residues. Per the germline V gene, CDR1 is MNHEY and CDR2 is SVGAGI. Trimming removed 5 bases at V and 5 bases at J, with 14 bases between. The chain's CDR3 is CASSPVWGVDTQYF. DNA for the CDR3: TGTGCCAGCAGTCCCGTTTGGGGCGTAGATACGCAGTATTTT.

This rearrangement joins TRBV6-2 or TRBV6-3 to TRBJ1-5, with D maybe TRBD1 (6 bases). Trimming removed 2 bases from V and 0 bases from J, with 14 bases in between. Germline CDR1 is MNHEY and CDR2 is SVGEGT. The length of the CDR3 is 17 residues. CDR3 protein: CASSYPQGTYSNQPQHF. CDR3 coding DNA: TGTGCCAGCAGTTACCCTCAGGGGACGTATAGCAATCAGCCCCAGCATTTT.

The chain combines TRBV6-5 with TRBJ1-1, with a tentative D call TRBD1 (5 bases). The CDR3 sequence is 15 residues long. The V end lost 2 bases, the J end lost 0 bases, and 10 bases lay between the germline ends. CDR1 is MNHEY, CDR2 SVGAGI, per germline. In DNA, the CDR3 is TGTGCCAGCAGTTACGACGGCAGGGTGAACACTGAAGCTTTCTTT. This sequence encodes CASSYDGRVNTEAFF.

This clone showed up just once. This chain uses TRBV14 with TRBJ2-1, with D perhaps TRBD1 (5 bases). V lost 4 bases and J 0 bases, leaving 7 bases between the germline ends. The CDR3 consists of 14 residues. CDR1 and CDR2 (germline): SGHDN, FVKESK. The CDR3 spells CASSPDISYNEQFF. In nucleotides, the CDR3 is TGTGCCAGCAGCCCGGACATCTCCTACAATGAGCAGTTCTTC.

This clone is a singleton in its sample. V is TRBV5-1 and J is TRBJ1-4; no definite D call. Germline lookup yields CDR1 SGHRS and CDR2 YFSETQ. The CDR3 is 12 residues long. V lost 0 bases and J lost 8, with 5 bases in between. DNA for the CDR3: TGCGCCAGCAGCTTGGCGGGGGAAAAACTGTTTTTT. As protein: CASSLAGEKLFF.

This rearrangement joins TRBV5-6 to TRBJ2-7; 8 nucleotides line up with TRBD2. The CDR3 spans 14 residues. Germline V CDR1 and CDR2: SGHDT, YYEEEE. With 3 bases clipped from V and 6 bases from J, the junction kept 8 bases outside the gene matches. The CDR3 protein is CASSSGLARGEQYF. The DNA of the CDR3 is TGTGCCAGCAGCTCCGGACTAGCCCGCGGCGAGCAGTACTTC. Filled out from reference TRBV5-6 and TRBJ2-7, the complete variable domain reads DAGVTQSPTHLIKTRGQQVTLRCSPKSGHDTVSWYQQALGQGPQFIFQYYEEEERQRGNFPDRFSGHQFPNYSSELNVNALLLGDSALYLCASSSGLARGEQYFGPGTRLTVT.

This clone has a single count. The V gene is TRBV11-2, the J gene TRBJ1-1, with D possibly TRBD1 on 5 matching bases. Looked up from germline, CDR1 is SGHAT and CDR2 is FQNNGV. V was cut by 6 bases and J by 2 bases, with 22 bases left in between. The CDR3 sequence is 17 residues long. The CDR3 nucleotides read TGTGCCAGCAGTCAGGGTTGGAAGAGAACAGCCAACACTGAAGCTTTCTTT. Its protein product is CASSQGWKRTANTEAFF.

The chain recombines TRBV27 with TRBJ2-5; maybe TRBD2 (6 bases). CDR3 size: 14 residues. V dropped 5 bases and J dropped 2 bases, with 12 bases sitting between them. Germline CDR1 is MNHEY and CDR2 is SMNVEV (reference sequence). CDR3 coding DNA: TGTGCCAGCAGTAGCGCGGGGAGGCAAGAGACCCAGTACTTC. This codes for CASSSAGRQETQYF.

The chain recombines TRBV3-1 (or the pseudogene TRBV3-2) with TRBJ2-1; D not certain. CDR1 and CDR2 (germline): LGHDT, YNNKEL (reference sequence). The CDR3 runs 11 residues. The V gene lost 3 bases and the J gene lost 8 bases, with 5 bases spanning the gap. CDR3 amino acids: CASSHIYEQFF. The CDR3, as DNA: TGTGCCAGCAGCCATATCTATGAGCAGTTCTTC.

For this clone: Other nucleotide sequences from this sample produce the same CDR3. CDR3 in amino acids: CASSIVQNQPQHF. In nucleotides, the CDR3 is TGTGCCAGTAGTATTGTTCAGAATCAGCCCCAGCATTTT. The chain joins TRBV19 to TRBJ1-5; no firm D call. Per germline, CDR1 LNHDA and CDR2 SQIVND (reference sequence). Deletions cut 3 bases from V and 4 bases from J, with 7 bases between. The CDR3 sequence is 13 residues long.

V and J are TRBV15 and TRBJ2-5; D perhaps matches TRBD1 (6 bases). Per the germline V gene, CDR1 is LNHNV and CDR2 is YYDKDF (reference sequence). This CDR3 is 12 amino acids long. V was cut by 3 bases and J by 5 bases, with 7 bases left in between. The CDR3 DNA follows: TGTGCCACCAGCAGCACAGGGGAGACCCAGTACTTC. Protein sequence: CATSSTGETQYF.

The chain uses TRBV19 and TRBJ1-5; no firm D call. CDR3 length: 14 amino acids. The germline CDR1 and CDR2 sequences are LNHDA and SQIVND (reference sequence). V lost 7 bases and J lost 4, with 14 bases in between. The CDR3 protein is CASTQRERNQPQHF. CDR3 nucleotides: TGTGCCAGTACCCAGCGGGAGAGAAATCAGCCCCAGCATTTT.

The V gene is TRBV7-6, the J gene TRBJ2-3, with 12 bases identical to TRBD2. Germline CDR1 reads SGHVS; CDR2 reads FNYEAQ. V trimming: 2 bases; J trimming: 0 bases; junction bases outside the gene matches: 0. The CDR3 is 16 amino acids. DNA of the CDR3: TGTGCCAGCAGCTTAACTAGCGGGGGGAGCACAGATACGCAGTATTTT. Protein sequence: CASSLTSGGSTDTQYF.

The gene calls are TRBV15 and TRBJ2-7; 9 bases match TRBD1. There are 13 residues in the CDR3. V lost 3 bases and J lost 6; bases outside the gene matches: 3. The germline CDR1 and CDR2 sequences are LNHNV and YYDKDF (reference sequence). The CDR3 nucleotides read TGTGCCACCAGCAGGTTGGACAGGGGCGAGCAGTACTTC. It encodes CATSRLDRGEQYF.

The DNA of the CDR3 is TGTGCCAGCAGTGAAGCCCTGCGGACAGCAACTAATGAAAAACTGTTTTTT. Protein product: CASSEALRTATNEKLFF. The rearrangement joins TRBV2 to TRBJ1-4; tentatively, D is TRBD1 (6 bases). Germline V gene sequence: CDR1 SNHLY, CDR2 FYNNEI. The germline V and J ends were trimmed by 0 bases and 0 bases, with 11 bases remaining between them. The CDR3 is 17 residues long. Together with reference TRBV2 and TRBJ1-4, the CDR3 gives the full variable domain: EPEVTQTPSHQVTQMGQEVILRCVPISNHLYFYWYRQILGQKVEFLVSFYNNEISEKSEIFDDQFSVERPDGSNFTLKIRSTKLEDSAMYFCASSEALRTATNEKLFFGSGTQLSVL.

The rearrangement uses TRBV9 and TRBJ2-7; 9 nucleotides align to TRBD1. This CDR3 has 14 amino acids. With V trimmed by 0 bases and J by 4 bases, 2 bases remained unmatched. Germline assignment: CDR1 SGDLS and CDR2 YYNGEE. The CDR3, as DNA: TGTGCCAGCAGCGTAGAGGGACAGGGATACGAGCAGTACTTC. Its translation is CASSVEGQGYEQYF. The full variable domain, with the rest looked up from reference TRBV9 and TRBJ2-7, is DSGVTQTPKHLITATGQRVTLRCSPRSGDLSVYWYQQSLDQGLQFLIQYYNGEERAKGNILERFSAQQFPDLHSELNLSSLELGDSALYFCASSVEGQGYEQYFGPGTRLTVT.

This clone turned up a few times. This chain links TRBV27 with TRBJ2-3; 9 nucleotides align to TRBD2. V shed 7 bases and J 6 bases; nucleotides not matched to a gene: 8. The CDR3 loop spans 14 amino acids. From germline, CDR1 is MNHEY and CDR2 SMNVEV (reference sequence). CDR3 coding DNA: TGTGCCAGCAAGTTAGCGGGGGCCGGGGATACGCAGTATTTT. It translates to CASKLAGAGDTQYF.

The rearrangement joins TRBV5-4 to TRBJ2-3; 10 positions match TRBD2. The V gene end was trimmed by 0 bases and the J gene end by 3 bases; junction bases not matched to a gene: 4. The CDR3 covers 16 residues. From germline, CDR1 is SGHNT and CDR2 YYREEE (reference sequence). The CDR3 nucleotides are TGTGCCAGCAGCTTGGCTAGCGGGGGAACTACAGATACGCAGTATTTT. It encodes CASSLASGGTTDTQYF. The variable domain in full, with the rest retrieved from reference TRBV5-4 and TRBJ2-3, is ETGVTQSPTHLIKTRGQQVTLRCSSQSGHNTVSWYQQALGQGPQFIFQYYREEENGRGNFPPRFSGLQFPNYSSELNVNALELDDSALYLCASSLASGGTTDTQYFGPGTRLTVL.

V gene TRBV10-1 combines with J gene TRBJ2-1; maybe TRBD1 (6 bases). The CDR3 length is 14 residues. V lost 0 bases and J lost 6, with 9 bases in between. Germline CDR1 reads WNHNN; CDR2 reads SYGVQD (reference sequence). CDR3 bases: TGCGCCAGCAGTGAGTCCAACAGGGTCAATGAGCAGTTCTTC. Translating gives CASSESNRVNEQFF.

This sequence joins TRBV27 and TRBJ1-6; the match to TRBD1 covers 8 bases. This CDR3 has 15 amino acids. V lost 6 bases and J lost 7; bases outside the gene matches: 8. CDR1 is MNHEY, CDR2 SMNVEV, per germline (reference sequence). CDR3 DNA: TGTGCCAGCAGGATGACAGGGGCTAGAAATTCACCCCTCCACTTT. Protein sequence: CASRMTGARNSPLHF.

This clone was seen a few times. V gene TRBV5-1 combines with J gene TRBJ1-5; the D gene is possibly TRBD1 (6 bases). Trimming pared 4 bases from V and 5 bases from J, leaving 16 bases between. Germline V gene lookup returns CDR1 SGHRS and CDR2 YFSETQ. CDR3 length equals 15 residues. The CDR3 coding sequence is TGCGCCAGCAGCCTTCGGGGGGCAGCCGATCAGCCCCAGCATTTT. This sequence encodes CASSLRGAADQPQHF. Complete variable domain (other parts from reference TRBV5-1 and TRBJ1-5): KAGVTQTPRYLIKTRGQQVTLSCSPISGHRSVSWYQQTPGQGLQFLFEYFSETQRNKGNFPGRFSGRQFSNSRSEMNVSTLELGDSALYLCASSLRGAADQPQHFGDGTRLSIL.

The chain couples TRBV20-1 to TRBJ2-3, with D possibly being TRBD1 (5 bases). Germline values: CDR1 DFQATT, CDR2 SNEGSKA (reference sequence). The CDR3 totals 15 residues. V lost 3 bases, J lost 2 bases, and 15 bases lay in between. The CDR3 coding sequence is TGCAGTGCTAGTCTGGGGCCCCGACCCACAGATACGCAGTATTTT. It translates to CSASLGPRPTDTQYF.